This T cell receptor (beta chain) came from a study of cytomegalovirus exposure and HLA in healthy donors. The PCR was carried out with 60 Vbeta primers and 13 Jbeta primers. As processed by the authors: As a later analysis found, there were around 86 million unique TCR beta chains, of which roughly 11 million were shared. Profiled with immunoSEQ multiplex PCR; TCRdb holds only in-frame clones, not every one. V and J calls and clone size are copied from that table; D and trimming were computed from the DNA. This sample carries 50,000 or so clones, with around 7.1% going to the ten biggest clones. The germline CDR1 and CDR2 sequences are ENHRY and SYGVKD. V gave up 0 bases and J gave up 2 bases, with 14 bases separating them. This CDR3 has 16 amino acids.

The V and J genes are TRBV10-3 and TRBJ2-7; D not resolved. This receptor was taken from a woman between 35 and 50 years old in good health and CMV-seronegative. The sample comprised PBMCs. Here the CDR3 reads CAISESLGRGAYEQYF. DNA of the CDR3: TGTGCCATCAGTGAGTCCTTAGGCAGAGGCGCCTACGAGCAGTACTTC.